The 22 T cell receptor beta chains presented below share a single source sample, sequenced in a study of neoadjuvant anti-PD-1 for oral cavity cancer. Method: immunoSEQ multiplex PCR; TCRdb's copy keeps in-frame clones and lacks some. The table includes some 7,400 clones, about 48% detected once. Specimen: tumor tissue, collected before nivolumab (anti-PD-1) treatment. The receptors stem from a person aged 35 to 85 with oral cavity squamous cell carcinoma.

The rearrangement uses TRBV5-4 and TRBJ2-1, with a weak D call TRBD1 (5 bases). This CDR3 spans 15 amino acids. V was pared by 5 bases and J by 2 bases, with 14 bases between. Germline CDR1 reads SGHNT; CDR2 reads YYREEE (reference sequence). The CDR3 sequence: CASRFDAGTYNEQFF. Here the CDR3 DNA reads TGTGCCAGCAGGTTTGATGCAGGGACCTACAATGAGCAGTTCTTC.

The genes are TRBV5-1 and TRBJ2-1; TRBD2 agrees at 7 bases. The CDR3 has 15 amino acids. From germline, CDR1 is SGHRS and CDR2 YFSETQ. J was trimmed by 9 bases and V by 0 bases; bases with no gene match: 9. CDR3 DNA: TGCGCCAGCAGCTTGGGCGGGAGTATCAATGTTGAGCAGTTCTTC. This codes for CASSLGGSINVEQFF. Using reference TRBV5-1 and TRBJ2-1 for the parts outside the CDR3, the full variable domain is KAGVTQTPRYLIKTRGQQVTLSCSPISGHRSVSWYQQTPGQGLQFLFEYFSETQRNKGNFPGRFSGRQFSNSRSEMNVSTLELGDSALYLCASSLGGSINVEQFFGPGTRLTVL.

DNA of the CDR3: TGTGCCAGCAGCCCCTTGGAGGGCGCGGAGACCCAGTACTTC. Protein sequence: CASSPLEGAETQYF. This chain uses TRBV5-4 with TRBJ2-5; D is perhaps TRBD2 (6 bases). The CDR3 has 14 amino acids. With 4 bases removed from V and 5 bases from J, the gap between germline ends came to 15 bases. The V gene's germline CDR1 is SGHNT and CDR2 YYREEE (reference sequence).

V is TRBV10-2 and J is TRBJ2-7; D gene ambiguous. The germline gives CDR1 WSHSY, CDR2 SAAADI. The V end was cut by 2 bases, the J end by 0 bases, with 5 bases between. The CDR3 length is 13 residues. CDR3 amino acids: CASSEPPSYEQYF. CDR3 DNA: TGCGCCAGCAGTGAGCCTCCCTCCTACGAGCAGTACTTC.

This chain uses TRBV4-1 with TRBJ2-4; TRBD2 agrees at 7 bases. The germline gives CDR1 MGHRA, CDR2 YSYEKL. J lost 2 bases, V lost 0 bases, and 7 bases had no gene match. The CDR3 consists of 17 residues. For the CDR3, the DNA is TGCGCCAGCAGCCAAGAAGGGACGGGAGGAACCAAAAACATTCAGTACTTC. Protein: CASSQEGTGGTKNIQYF.

There are a few counts of this clone. The chain joins TRBV19 to TRBJ2-1; a possible D gene is TRBD1 (6 bases). There are 11 residues in the CDR3. The ends were cut back, 4 bases at V and 8 bases at J, with 6 bases in the middle. In germline, CDR1 is LNHDA, CDR2 SQIVND (reference sequence). The CDR3 is CASSTGDEQFF. Here the CDR3 DNA reads TGTGCCAGTAGTACAGGGGATGAGCAGTTCTTC.

This clone was counted between two and nine times. The V call is TRBV7-6, the J call TRBJ2-7, with D perhaps TRBD2 (5 bases). V dropped 1 base and J dropped 4 bases, with 17 bases sitting between them. The CDR3 extends over 16 amino acids. Germline V CDR1 and CDR2: SGHVS, FNYEAQ. The CDR3 spells CASSLERAGMQYEQYF. For the CDR3, the DNA is TGTGCCAGCAGCTTAGAACGAGCCGGGATGCAGTACGAGCAGTACTTC.

This clone was detected a few times. This chain uses TRBV10-3 with TRBJ2-3; 7 bases are shared with TRBD1. The germline V gene has CDR1 ENHRY and CDR2 SYGVKD. CDR3 length: 14 residues. The junction had 4 bases not matched to a gene; V was cut back by 6 bases and J by 1 base. The CDR3 coding sequence is TGTGCCATCAGCCCCGGGACAGGCACAGATACGCAGTATTTT. This codes for CAISPGTGTDTQYF.

The chain links TRBV30 to TRBJ2-7; TRBD1 might be the D (6 bases). The V end lost 3 bases, the J end lost 1 base, and 13 bases lay between the germline ends. The CDR3 length is 14 residues. From germline, CDR1 is GTSNPN and CDR2 SVGIG (reference sequence). Here the CDR3 reads CAWRREGQSYEQYF. CDR3 nucleotides: TGTGCCTGGAGGAGGGAAGGACAGTCCTACGAGCAGTACTTC. The complete variable domain, with remaining parts taken from reference TRBV30 and TRBJ2-7, reads SQTIHQWPATLVQPVGSPLSLECTVEGTSNPNLYWYRQAAGRGLQLLFYSVGIGQISSEVPQNLSASRPQDRQFILSSKKLLLSDSGFYLCAWRREGQSYEQYFGPGTRLTVT.

CDR3 sequence (DNA): TGTGCCAGTAGTCCGACTAGCCTTCCTACGGGGGCCAACGTCCTGACTTTC. Encoded protein: CASSPTSLPTGANVLTF. This chain uses TRBV19 with TRBJ2-6; 7 positions match TRBD2. This CDR3 is 17 amino acids long. Germline V gene data show CDR1 as LNHDA and CDR2 as SQIVND (reference sequence). Germline trimming cut 5 bases from V and 4 bases from J; bases unmatched to any gene: 11.

The rearrangement uses TRBV19 and TRBJ2-1, with 9 bases aligning to TRBD2. The germline CDR1 and CDR2 sequences are LNHDA and SQIVND (reference sequence). This CDR3 region has 17 residues. Germline trimming cut 1 base from V and 2 bases from J; bases unmatched to any gene: 6. In nucleotides, the CDR3 is TGTGCCAGTAGTATAGTAGGTAGCGGGAGAACCTACAATGAGCAGTTCTTC. As protein: CASSIVGSGRTYNEQFF.

The chain is built from TRBV19 and TRBJ2-4, with 8 positions matching TRBD1. Germline values: CDR1 LNHDA, CDR2 SQIVND (reference sequence). The CDR3 runs 14 residues. Unmatched junction bases numbered 11, after V lost 6 bases and J lost 10 bases. The CDR3, as DNA: TGTGCCAGTAGCTTGGTCCAGGGGGCATCTATTCAGTACTTC. Translating gives CASSLVQGASIQYF.

This clone was seen a few times. The chain is built from TRBV28 and TRBJ2-5; the D is unclear. The V end was cut by 5 bases, the J end by 0 bases, with 4 bases between. There are 12 residues in the CDR3. Germline CDR1 MDHEN, CDR2 SYDVKM. Here the CDR3 DNA reads TGTGCCAGCAGTCCCTACCAAGAGACCCAGTACTTC. Protein: CASSPYQETQYF.

The rearrangement uses TRBV2 and TRBJ1-3; D call uncertain. The V end lost 2 bases, the J end lost 1 base, and 12 bases lay between the germline ends. The length of the CDR3 is 16 residues. The germline gives CDR1 SNHLY, CDR2 FYNNEI. The chain's CDR3 is CASSEWVRWSGNTIYF. The CDR3 DNA reads TGTGCCAGCAGTGAATGGGTTCGGTGGTCTGGAAACACCATATATTTT.

This clone was seen a few times. The chain links TRBV10-1 to TRBJ2-2; TRBD1 aligns across 7 bases. Germline CDR1 reads WNHNN; CDR2 reads SYGVQD (reference sequence). Germline trimming cut 3 bases from V and 0 bases from J; bases unmatched to any gene: 1. The CDR3 runs 15 residues. This CDR3 is CASSDGTANTGELFF. In nucleotides, the CDR3 is TGCGCCAGCAGTGACGGGACAGCGAACACCGGGGAGCTGTTTTTT.

The J gene is TRBJ2-3, the V gene TRBV5-1; TRBD2 matches 7 bases. In germline, CDR1 is SGHRS, CDR2 YFSETQ. V lost 5 bases to trimming and J lost 3 bases; unmatched junction nucleotides: 9. The CDR3 spans 15 residues. The CDR3 bases are TGCGCCAGCAGTGCGAGCGGGATTTTGACAGATACGCAGTATTTT. Amino acid sequence: CASSASGILTDTQYF.

J is TRBJ2-5 and V is TRBV19, with TRBD2 matching 13 bases. Germline CDR1 LNHDA, CDR2 SQIVND (reference sequence). CDR3 size: 15 residues. Trimming cost V 6 bases and J 1 base; bases outside gene matches: 2. In nucleotides, the CDR3 is TGTGCCAGTAGCAGACTAGCGGGAGGCCAAGAGACCCAGTACTTC. Residues: CASSRLAGGQETQYF.

This clone turned up a few times. This chain uses TRBV5-1 with TRBJ2-5, with D possibly being TRBD1 (8 bases). From germline, CDR1 is SGHRS and CDR2 YFSETQ. V was shortened by 2 bases and J by 4 bases, with 15 bases between the two germline ends. The CDR3 sequence is 15 residues long. In DNA, the CDR3 is TGCGCCAGCAGCTTAGGACAGGGAGGGACAGAGACCCAGTACTTC. This translates into CASSLGQGGTETQYF.

This clone has more than one count but fewer than ten. This chain joins TRBV10-2 and TRBJ1-1; D is unresolved. V gave up 10 bases and J gave up 0 bases, with 6 bases separating them. The germline V gene encodes CDR1 WSHSY and CDR2 SAAADI. This CDR3 comprises 11 residues. CDR3 sequence reads: CATNLNTEAFF. The CDR3 nucleotides are TGCGCCACCAACTTGAACACTGAAGCTTTCTTT.

The V and J genes are TRBV5-6 and TRBJ2-1, with D perhaps TRBD2 (5 bases). This CDR3 contains 13 residues. Germline values: CDR1 SGHDT, CDR2 YYEEEE. V lost 2 bases and J lost 6, with 9 bases in between. Here the CDR3 reads CASSFGVANEQFF. CDR3 DNA sequence: TGTGCCAGCAGCTTCGGGGTTGCCAATGAGCAGTTCTTC. The variable domain in full, completed from reference TRBV5-6 and TRBJ2-1, reads DAGVTQSPTHLIKTRGQQVTLRCSPKSGHDTVSWYQQALGQGPQFIFQYYEEEERQRGNFPDRFSGHQFPNYSSELNVNALLLGDSALYLCASSFGVANEQFFGPGTRLTVL.

This chain links TRBV25-1 with TRBJ2-2, with 9 bases matching TRBD2. CDR1 and CDR2 (germline): MGHDK, SYGVNS. CDR3 length: 17 amino acids. The V and J ends lost 2 bases and 4 bases, in that order; junction bases with no gene match: 8. This CDR3 reads CASSEPYGLASTGELFF. Here the CDR3 DNA reads TGTGCCAGCAGTGAACCCTACGGACTAGCGAGCACCGGGGAGCTGTTTTTT.

V gene TRBV7-9 combines with J gene TRBJ1-5; no definite D call. Germline V gives CDR1 SEHNR, CDR2 FQNEAQ (reference sequence). This CDR3 comprises 14 residues. V lost 3 bases to trimming and J lost 2 bases, with 8 bases between them. Here the CDR3 reads CASSLGQGNQPQHF. CDR3 in DNA: TGTGCCAGCAGCTTGGGTCAGGGCAATCAGCCCCAGCATTTT.